The source of this T cell receptor (beta chain) is a study of T cell changes during pregnancy in multiple sclerosis. Sequencing was performed with immunoSEQ multiplex PCR; in TCRdb, only in-frame clones are kept and a portion is missing. The data contain approximately 51,000 clones, around 92% of them singletons. A note on this clone: Relative to the germline gene, one junction end is altered; a read error may explain this. The same CDR3 arises from other DNA sequences in this sample as well.

The germline V gene has CDR1 LGHNA and CDR2 YNFKEQ. This CDR3 region has 16 residues. The source material was CD4+ T cells from peripheral blood mononuclear cells, sampled after pregnancy. The TCR sequence derives from a female donor with multiple sclerosis, enrolled in a pregnancy study. This chain links TRBV4-2 with TRBJ1-1; D perhaps matches TRBD1 (6 bases). Here the CDR3 DNA reads TGTGCCAGCAGCCAAGTTGGGCGGGGGGCGGACACTGAGGCTTTCTTT. Translating gives CASSQVGRGADTEAFF.